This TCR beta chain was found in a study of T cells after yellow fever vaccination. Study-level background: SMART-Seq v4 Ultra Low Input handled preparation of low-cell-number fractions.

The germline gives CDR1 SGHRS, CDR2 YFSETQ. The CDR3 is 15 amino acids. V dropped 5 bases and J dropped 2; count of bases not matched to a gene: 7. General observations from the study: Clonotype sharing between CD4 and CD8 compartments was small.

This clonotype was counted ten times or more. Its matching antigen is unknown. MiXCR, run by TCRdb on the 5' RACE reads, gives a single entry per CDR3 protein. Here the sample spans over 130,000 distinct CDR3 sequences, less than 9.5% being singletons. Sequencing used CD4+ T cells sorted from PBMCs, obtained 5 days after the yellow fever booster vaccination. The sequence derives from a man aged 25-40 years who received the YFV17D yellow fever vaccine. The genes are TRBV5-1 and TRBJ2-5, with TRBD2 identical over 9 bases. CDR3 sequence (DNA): TGCGCCAGCAGTTGGCTAGCGGGACGACAAGAGACCCAGTACTTC. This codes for CASSWLAGRQETQYF.